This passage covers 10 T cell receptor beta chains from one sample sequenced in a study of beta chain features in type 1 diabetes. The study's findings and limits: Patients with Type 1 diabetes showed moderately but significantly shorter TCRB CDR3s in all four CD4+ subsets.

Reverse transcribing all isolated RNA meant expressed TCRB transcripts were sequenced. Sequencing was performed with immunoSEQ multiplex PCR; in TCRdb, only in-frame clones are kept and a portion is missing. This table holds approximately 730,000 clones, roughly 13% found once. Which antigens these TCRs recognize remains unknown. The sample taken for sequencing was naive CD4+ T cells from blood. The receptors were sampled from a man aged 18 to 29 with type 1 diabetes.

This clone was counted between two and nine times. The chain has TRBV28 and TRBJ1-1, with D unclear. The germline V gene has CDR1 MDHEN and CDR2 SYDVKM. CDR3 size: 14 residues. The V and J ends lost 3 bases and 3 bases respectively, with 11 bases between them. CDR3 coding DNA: TGTGCCAGCAGTTTCATGCGCGGGGACACTGAAGCTTTCTTT. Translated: CASSFMRGDTEAFF. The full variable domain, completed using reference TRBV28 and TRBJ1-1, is DVKVTQSSRYLVKRTGEKVFLECVQDMDHENMFWYRQDPGLGLRLIYFSYDVKMKEKGDIPEGYSVSREKKERFSLILESASTNQTSMYLCASSFMRGDTEAFFGQGTRLTVV.

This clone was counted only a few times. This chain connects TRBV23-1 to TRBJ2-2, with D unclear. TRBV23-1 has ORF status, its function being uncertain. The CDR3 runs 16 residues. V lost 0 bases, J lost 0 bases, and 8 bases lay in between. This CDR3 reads CASSQSKLPNTGELFF. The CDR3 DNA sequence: TGCGCCAGCAGTCAATCGAAACTTCCGAACACCGGGGAGCTGTTTTTT.

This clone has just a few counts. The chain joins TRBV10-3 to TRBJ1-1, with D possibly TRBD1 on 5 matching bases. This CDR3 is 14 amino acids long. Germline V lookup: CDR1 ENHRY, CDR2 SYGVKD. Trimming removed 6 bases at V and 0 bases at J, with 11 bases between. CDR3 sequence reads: CAISGQGLNTEAFF. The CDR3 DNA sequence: TGTGCCATCAGCGGGCAGGGCCTGAACACTGAAGCTTTCTTT.

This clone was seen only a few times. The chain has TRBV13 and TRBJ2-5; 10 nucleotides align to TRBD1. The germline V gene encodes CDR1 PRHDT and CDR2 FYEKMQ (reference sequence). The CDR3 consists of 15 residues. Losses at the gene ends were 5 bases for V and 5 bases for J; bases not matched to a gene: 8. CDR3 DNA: TGTGCCAGCAGCCTAGAGACAGGGGGCTGGGAGACCCAGTACTTC. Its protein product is CASSLETGGWETQYF.

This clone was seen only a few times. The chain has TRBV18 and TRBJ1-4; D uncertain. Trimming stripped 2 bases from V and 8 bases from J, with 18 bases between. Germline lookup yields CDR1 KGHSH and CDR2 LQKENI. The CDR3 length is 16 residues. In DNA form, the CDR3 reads TGTGCCAGCTCACCAGAGTTTGAGCCGCTCCAGGAAAAACTGTTTTTT. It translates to CASSPEFEPLQEKLFF.

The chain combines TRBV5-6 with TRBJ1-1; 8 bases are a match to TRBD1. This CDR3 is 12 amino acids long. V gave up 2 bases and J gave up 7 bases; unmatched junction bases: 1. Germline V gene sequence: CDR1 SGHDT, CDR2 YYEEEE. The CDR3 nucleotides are TGTGCCAGCAGCTTTGACAGGGGTGAAGCTTTCTTT. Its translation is CASSFDRGEAFF.

DNA of the CDR3: TGCGCCAGCAGCCCGGCTGTGGGTGGCAATCAGCCCCAGCATTTT. It is translated as CASSPAVGGNQPQHF. This sequence joins TRBV5-1 and TRBJ1-5; D remains unclear. The CDR3 totals 15 residues. The germline CDR1 and CDR2 sequences are SGHRS and YFSETQ. The V end was cut by 4 bases, the J end by 2 bases, with 13 bases between.

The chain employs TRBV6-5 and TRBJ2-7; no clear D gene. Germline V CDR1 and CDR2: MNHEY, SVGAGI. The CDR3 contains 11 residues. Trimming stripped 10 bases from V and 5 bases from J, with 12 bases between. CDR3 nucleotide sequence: TGTGCCAACGGGCCTGGGGACGAGCAGTACTTC. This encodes CANGPGDEQYF.

The CDR3 spells CASSESYGTYNEQFF. DNA of the CDR3: TGTGCCAGCAGTGAATCCTACGGTACCTACAATGAGCAGTTCTTC. This rearrangement joins TRBV25-1 to TRBJ2-1; D unclear. Trimming cost V 1 base and J 2 bases, with 9 bases left between them. The germline V gene has CDR1 MGHDK and CDR2 SYGVNS. The CDR3 is made up of 15 amino acids.

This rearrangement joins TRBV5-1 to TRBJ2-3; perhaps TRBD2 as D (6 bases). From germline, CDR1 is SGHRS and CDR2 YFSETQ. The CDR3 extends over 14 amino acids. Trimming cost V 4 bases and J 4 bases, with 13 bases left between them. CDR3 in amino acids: CASSRGMLPDTQYF. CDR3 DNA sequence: TGCGCCAGCAGCCGCGGGATGCTACCAGATACGCAGTATTTT.